One sample yielded the 24 T cell receptor beta chains listed below, sequenced in a study of blood T cell repertoires in COVID-19. Method: immunoSEQ multiplex PCR; TCRdb's copy keeps in-frame clones and lacks some. The sample lists about 150,000 clones, about 85% seen once, with under 4.5% in the top ten. Sequences were obtained from PBMCs or T cells enriched from blood (not recorded which). These receptor sequences come from a woman in her thirties or forties who had been exposed to COVID-19.

The chain joins TRBV19 to TRBJ2-6, with a weak D call TRBD1 (6 bases). Trimming removed 4 bases from V and 3 bases from J, with 13 bases in between. The CDR3 sequence is 16 residues long. The germline V gene encodes CDR1 LNHDA and CDR2 SQIVND (reference sequence). Here the CDR3 reads CASSNNRADGANVLTF. CDR3 DNA: TGTGCCAGTAGTAACAACAGGGCGGATGGGGCCAACGTCCTGACTTTC.

This chain joins TRBV29-1 and TRBJ1-1; D ambiguous. Germline-derived CDR1 and CDR2 are SQVTM and ANQGSEA. Deletions cut 6 bases from V and 0 bases from J, with 11 bases between. This CDR3 spans 13 amino acids. The CDR3 reads CSVQVGLNTEAFF. In nucleotides, the CDR3 is TGCAGCGTCCAGGTCGGATTGAACACTGAAGCTTTCTTT.

This clone was detected once. The chain has TRBV11-3 and TRBJ2-1, with TRBD1 matching over 8 bases. The germline CDR1 and CDR2 sequences are SGHNT and YENEEA. The V and J ends lost 5 bases and 4 bases, in that order; junction bases with no gene match: 4. CDR3 length: 14 residues. Here the CDR3 reads CASSTRTGYNEQFF. The CDR3 DNA follows: TGTGCCAGCAGCACCCGGACAGGGTACAATGAGCAGTTCTTC.

The V and J genes are TRBV5-1 and TRBJ1-4; TRBD1 might be the D (5 bases). Per the germline V gene, CDR1 is SGHRS and CDR2 is YFSETQ. This CDR3 contains 14 residues. With 0 bases removed from V and 8 bases from J, the gap between germline ends came to 11 bases. CDR3 nucleotides: TGCGCCAGCAGCTTGGGCAGGGTAGGGGAAAAACTGTTTTTT. Translation: CASSLGRVGEKLFF. Full variable domain (outside the CDR3, taken from reference TRBV5-1 and TRBJ1-4): KAGVTQTPRYLIKTRGQQVTLSCSPISGHRSVSWYQQTPGQGLQFLFEYFSETQRNKGNFPGRFSGRQFSNSRSEMNVSTLELGDSALYLCASSLGRVGEKLFFGSGTQLSVL.

This clone was counted a few times. This CDR3 is CAISWVEFGDEQFF. Here the CDR3 DNA reads TGTGCCATCAGCTGGGTCGAATTCGGAGATGAGCAGTTCTTC. The V call is TRBV10-3, the J call TRBJ2-1; D not certain. The V and J ends lost 6 bases and 8 bases respectively, with 17 bases between them. In germline, CDR1 is ENHRY, CDR2 SYGVKD. The CDR3 is made up of 14 amino acids.

The chain couples TRBV7-8 to TRBJ1-1, with 11 nucleotides matching TRBD1. Trimming removed 5 bases from V and 1 base from J; junction bases left unmatched: 9. CDR3 length: 17 residues. Germline CDR1 SGHVS, CDR2 FQNEAQ. The CDR3: CASSPRTGGFGNTEAFF. The CDR3 DNA is TGTGCCAGCAGCCCGAGGACAGGGGGCTTTGGGAACACTGAAGCTTTCTTT.

The chain is built from TRBV11-2 and TRBJ1-1; D unresolved. V dropped 4 bases and J dropped 6 bases, with 15 bases sitting between them. From germline, CDR1 is SGHAT and CDR2 FQNNGV. There are 14 residues in the CDR3. CDR3 nucleotide sequence: TGTGCCAGCAGCTCATCGCTGGGGAGAGCTGAAGCTTTCTTT. Residues: CASSSSLGRAEAFF.

This chain uses TRBV7-9 with TRBJ1-2; D remains unclear. V was trimmed by 2 bases and J by 4 bases, leaving 11 bases between them. The CDR3 has 14 amino acids. Germline V gene lookup returns CDR1 SEHNR and CDR2 FQNEAQ (reference sequence). This CDR3 reads CASSLSEPPYGYTF. Here the CDR3 DNA reads TGTGCCAGCAGCTTAAGCGAACCCCCCTATGGCTACACCTTC.

In regard to this clone: Additional DNA sequences in this sample encode the identical CDR3. The chain employs TRBV3-1 (or the pseudogene TRBV3-2) and TRBJ2-2, with D uncertain. V was pared by 1 base and J by 7 bases, with 4 bases between. CDR1 is LGHDT and CDR2 is YNNKEL in the germline V gene (reference sequence). The CDR3 is made up of 12 amino acids. The CDR3 nucleotides are TGTGCCAGCAGCCAAGGACTCGGGGAGCTGTTTTTT. Encoded protein: CASSQGLGELFF.

This clone is a singleton in its sample. The chain uses TRBV10-3 and TRBJ1-2; maybe TRBD1 (6 bases). This CDR3 has 14 residues. Looked up from germline, CDR1 is ENHRY and CDR2 is SYGVKD. Trimming stripped 5 bases from V and 3 bases from J, with 13 bases between. CDR3 protein: CAISSGGNDYGYTF. The CDR3 DNA sequence: TGTGCCATCAGTAGTGGGGGCAACGACTATGGCTACACCTTC.

The V gene is TRBV5-5, the J gene TRBJ2-1; D might be TRBD1 (6 bases). The germline V gene has CDR1 SGHKS and CDR2 YYEKEE (reference sequence). The CDR3 loop spans 15 amino acids. Trimming took 1 base from V and 5 from J, leaving 13 bases between them. CDR3 in DNA: TGTGCCAGCAGCTTGTATCAGGGGTCGCACAATGAGCAGTTCTTC. It encodes CASSLYQGSHNEQFF.

The rearrangement links TRBV12-3 or TRBV12-4 to TRBJ2-7; D call uncertain. The V and J ends lost 5 bases and 3 bases respectively, with 11 bases between them. The CDR3 consists of 13 residues. In DNA form, the CDR3 reads TGTGCCAGCAGTCGATCGACAATCTACGAGCAGTACTTC. This translates into CASSRSTIYEQYF.

The V call is TRBV2, the J call TRBJ1-1; D is unresolved. The CDR3 spans 15 residues. The V gene's germline CDR1 is SNHLY and CDR2 FYNNEI. Trimming shortened V by 10 bases and J by 5 bases, and 23 bases separated the two germline ends. The DNA of the CDR3 is TGTGCCACCATCCACCCCCGCGGGGTTTGGACTGAAGCTTTCTTT. Translated, it gives CATIHPRGVWTEAFF.

The V call is TRBV27, the J call TRBJ1-1; D is unresolved. Trimming left V 5 bases short and J 8 bases short, with 15 bases between. The CDR3 is made up of 13 amino acids. In germline, CDR1 is MNHEY, CDR2 SMNVEV (reference sequence). Written as DNA, the CDR3 is TGTGCCAGCAGTGTCCGGGGTGCGCCCGAAGCTTTCTTT. This sequence encodes CASSVRGAPEAFF.

The sample holds one count of this clone. J is TRBJ1-1 and V is TRBV6-4; no clear D. The germline gives CDR1 MRHNA, CDR2 SNTAGT. Trimming cost V 4 bases and J 4 bases, with 16 bases left between them. This CDR3 is built from 15 residues. The CDR3 reads CASSVSSKSGTEAFF. In DNA form, the CDR3 reads TGTGCCAGCAGTGTAAGTTCTAAGAGTGGCACTGAAGCTTTCTTT.

The chain joins TRBV10-3 to TRBJ1-2; possibly TRBD1 for D (5 bases). The ends were cut back, 2 bases at V and 6 bases at J, with 13 bases in the middle. The length of the CDR3 is 14 residues. In germline, CDR1 is ENHRY, CDR2 SYGVKD. CDR3 protein: CAISEPSLGDGYTF. The CDR3 nucleotides read TGTGCCATCAGTGAGCCTTCGTTAGGGGATGGCTACACCTTC.

The chain joins TRBV7-9 to TRBJ2-3, with 9 positions matching TRBD2. J gave up 2 bases and V 4 bases, and 4 bases lay outside the gene matches. The CDR3 sequence is 15 residues long. Germline V lookup: CDR1 SEHNR, CDR2 FQNEAQ (reference sequence). The CDR3 here is CASSSTSGHTDTQYF. In DNA form, the CDR3 reads TGTGCCAGCAGCTCGACTAGCGGCCACACAGATACGCAGTATTTT. Full variable domain (remainder filled in from reference TRBV7-9 and TRBJ2-3): DTGVSQNPRHKITKRGQNVTFRCDPISEHNRLYWYRQTLGQGPEFLTYFQNEAQLEKSRLLSDRFSAERPKGSFSTLEIQRTEQGDSAMYLCASSSTSGHTDTQYFGPGTRLTVL.

Only a few counts were recorded for this clone. The V and J genes are TRBV27 and TRBJ1-2; D might be TRBD1 (5 bases). V shed 7 bases and J shed 4 bases, with 22 bases lying between them. The CDR3 has 16 residues. Germline V gene data show CDR1 as MNHEY and CDR2 as SMNVEV (reference sequence). CDR3 protein: CASTQGADFQRYGYTF. CDR3 bases: TGTGCCAGCACGCAAGGGGCAGACTTCCAGCGCTATGGCTACACCTTC.

The sample holds one count of this clone. The rearrangement uses TRBV19 and TRBJ1-2, with no clear D. Per the germline V gene, CDR1 is LNHDA and CDR2 is SQIVND (reference sequence). The germline V and J ends were trimmed by 11 bases and 4 bases, with 14 bases remaining between them. The CDR3 is made up of 12 amino acids. The CDR3 coding sequence is TGTGCCTTACGCGCTGAGGGCTATGGCTACACCTTC. This translates into CALRAEGYGYTF. Looking up the rest from reference TRBV19 and TRBJ1-2 gives the full variable domain: DGGITQSPKYLFRKEGQNVTLSCEQNLNHDAMYWYRQDPGQGLRLIYYSQIVNDFQKGDIAEGYSVSREKKESFPLTVTSAQKNPTAFYLCALRAEGYGYTFGSGTRLTVV.

This clone came up once. The gene calls are TRBV9 and TRBJ1-5; 7 nucleotides line up with TRBD1. CDR1 is SGDLS, CDR2 YYNGEE, per germline. The CDR3 spans 14 residues. Trimming took 3 bases from V and 6 from J; bases not matched to a gene: 6. The CDR3 DNA reads as TGTGCCAGCAGCGATGACAGGGAGGCTCAGCCCCAGCATTTT. This translates into CASSDDREAQPQHF. The whole variable domain, filled in from reference TRBV9 and TRBJ1-5, reads DSGVTQTPKHLITATGQRVTLRCSPRSGDLSVYWYQQSLDQGLQFLIQYYNGEERAKGNILERFSAQQFPDLHSELNLSSLELGDSALYFCASSDDREAQPQHFGDGTRLSIL.

This rearrangement joins TRBV5-1 to TRBJ2-1; tentatively, D is TRBD2 (7 bases). This CDR3 region has 15 residues. Germline-derived CDR1 and CDR2 are SGHRS and YFSETQ. V lost 5 bases and J 8 bases, leaving 20 bases between the germline ends. CDR3 region: CASSSDGGPGDEQFF. The CDR3 coding sequence is TGCGCCAGCAGTTCTGACGGGGGGCCGGGTGATGAGCAGTTCTTC. Looking up the rest from reference TRBV5-1 and TRBJ2-1 gives the full variable domain: KAGVTQTPRYLIKTRGQQVTLSCSPISGHRSVSWYQQTPGQGLQFLFEYFSETQRNKGNFPGRFSGRQFSNSRSEMNVSTLELGDSALYLCASSSDGGPGDEQFFGPGTRLTVL.

This chain connects TRBV19 to TRBJ2-5; maybe TRBD2 (5 bases). The germline gives CDR1 LNHDA, CDR2 SQIVND (reference sequence). This CDR3 is 11 amino acids long. V lost 7 bases to trimming and J lost 5 bases, with 8 bases between them. The CDR3 region has the DNA TGTGCCAGTATCGGCGGGGAGACCCAGTACTTC. Its protein is CASIGGETQYF.

This clone occurred a few times. The chain combines TRBV19 with TRBJ1-1; 7 bases are a match to TRBD1. This CDR3 spans 12 amino acids. V trimming: 5 bases; J trimming: 7 bases; junction bases outside the gene matches: 4. Germline CDR1 is LNHDA and CDR2 is SQIVND (reference sequence). As DNA, the CDR3 is TGTGCCAGTAGTTGGACAGGACTTGAAGCTTTCTTT. Protein: CASSWTGLEAFF.

The chain couples TRBV9 to TRBJ2-3; D ambiguous. The CDR3 runs 13 residues. Germline V gene data show CDR1 as SGDLS and CDR2 as YYNGEE. V lost 0 bases, J lost 6 bases, and 8 bases lay in between. The CDR3 nucleotides read TGTGCCAGCAGCGTAGGCGGCCGTGATACGCAGTATTTT. Translation: CASSVGGRDTQYF.